This TCR beta chain originates from a study of blood T cell repertoires in COVID-19. The V end was cut by 5 bases, the J end by 1 base, with 8 bases between. The CDR3 is made up of 13 amino acids. Germline CDR1 reads MDHEN; CDR2 reads SYDVKM. Some clones are missing from TCRdb's copy, which holds only in-frame ones; the method was immunoSEQ multiplex PCR. The sample includes hundreds of thousands of clones, around 89% of them seen just once. The sequence was collected from a woman in her late teens or twenties with acute COVID-19. The rearrangement uses TRBV28 and TRBJ1-2; perhaps TRBD1 as D (6 bases). The source material was PBMCs or T cells enriched from blood (not recorded which). The CDR3 sequence is CASSPGHNYGYTF. The CDR3 DNA follows: TGTGCCAGCAGTCCGGGACATAACTATGGCTACACCTTC.